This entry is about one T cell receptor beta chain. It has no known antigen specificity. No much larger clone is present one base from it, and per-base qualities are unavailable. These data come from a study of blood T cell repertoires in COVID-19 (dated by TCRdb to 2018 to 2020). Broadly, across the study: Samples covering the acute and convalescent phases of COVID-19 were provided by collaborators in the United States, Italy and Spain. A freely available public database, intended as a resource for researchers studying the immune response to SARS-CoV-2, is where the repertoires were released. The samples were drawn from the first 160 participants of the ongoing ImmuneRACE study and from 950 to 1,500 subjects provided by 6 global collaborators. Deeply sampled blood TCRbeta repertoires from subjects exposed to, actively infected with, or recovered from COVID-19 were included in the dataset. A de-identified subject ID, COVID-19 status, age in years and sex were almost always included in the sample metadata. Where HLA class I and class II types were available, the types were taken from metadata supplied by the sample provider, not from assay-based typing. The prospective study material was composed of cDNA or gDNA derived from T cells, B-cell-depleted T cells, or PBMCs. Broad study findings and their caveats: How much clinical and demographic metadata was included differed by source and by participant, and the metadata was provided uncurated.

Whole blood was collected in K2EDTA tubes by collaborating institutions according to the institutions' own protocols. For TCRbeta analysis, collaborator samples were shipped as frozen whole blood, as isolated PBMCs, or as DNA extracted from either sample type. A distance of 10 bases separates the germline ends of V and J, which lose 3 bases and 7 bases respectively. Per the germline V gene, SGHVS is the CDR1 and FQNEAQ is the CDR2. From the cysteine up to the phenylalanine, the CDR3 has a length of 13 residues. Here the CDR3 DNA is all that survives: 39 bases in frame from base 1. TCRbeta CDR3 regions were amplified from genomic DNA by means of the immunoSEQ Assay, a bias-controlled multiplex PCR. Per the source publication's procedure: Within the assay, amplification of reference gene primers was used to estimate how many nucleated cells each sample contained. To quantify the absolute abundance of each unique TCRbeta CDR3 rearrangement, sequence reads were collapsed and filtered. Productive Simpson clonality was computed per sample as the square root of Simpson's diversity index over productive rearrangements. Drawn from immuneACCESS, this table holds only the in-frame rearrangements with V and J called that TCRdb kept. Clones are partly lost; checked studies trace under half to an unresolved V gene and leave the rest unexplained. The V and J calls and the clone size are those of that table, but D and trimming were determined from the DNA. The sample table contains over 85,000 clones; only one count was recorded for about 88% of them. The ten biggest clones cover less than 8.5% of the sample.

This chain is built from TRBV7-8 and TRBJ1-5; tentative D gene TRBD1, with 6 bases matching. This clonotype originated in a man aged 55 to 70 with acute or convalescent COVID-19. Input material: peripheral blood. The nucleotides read TGTGCCAGCAGCTTCGGGGGGCAGCAGCCCCAGCATTTT. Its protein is CASSFGGQQPQHF.